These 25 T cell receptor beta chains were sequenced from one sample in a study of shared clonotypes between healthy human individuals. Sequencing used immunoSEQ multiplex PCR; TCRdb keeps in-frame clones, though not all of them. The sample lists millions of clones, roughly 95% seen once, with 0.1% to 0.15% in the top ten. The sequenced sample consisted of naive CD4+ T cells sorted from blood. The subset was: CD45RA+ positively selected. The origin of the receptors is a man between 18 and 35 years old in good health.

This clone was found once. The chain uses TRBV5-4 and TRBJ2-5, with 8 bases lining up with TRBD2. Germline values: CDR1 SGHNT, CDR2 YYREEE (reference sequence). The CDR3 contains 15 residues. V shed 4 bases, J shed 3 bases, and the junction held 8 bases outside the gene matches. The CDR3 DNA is TGTGCCAGCAGCAGGGGTGGAGCGGGGGAAGAGACCCAGTACTTC. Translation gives CASSRGGAGEETQYF. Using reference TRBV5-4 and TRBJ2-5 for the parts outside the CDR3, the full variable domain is ETGVTQSPTHLIKTRGQQVTLRCSSQSGHNTVSWYQQALGQGPQFIFQYYREEENGRGNFPPRFSGLQFPNYSSELNVNALELDDSALYLCASSRGGAGEETQYFGPGTRLLVL.

This CDR3 is CASSRRGGFYNEQFF. The CDR3, as DNA: TGTGCCAGCAGTAGGCGGGGGGGTTTTTACAATGAGCAGTTCTTC. The chain employs TRBV6-1 and TRBJ2-1; 9 nucleotides align to TRBD2. The CDR3 runs to 15 residues. Germline values: CDR1 MNHNS, CDR2 SASEGT. V was pared by 5 bases and J by 4 bases, with 6 bases of the junction left unmatched.

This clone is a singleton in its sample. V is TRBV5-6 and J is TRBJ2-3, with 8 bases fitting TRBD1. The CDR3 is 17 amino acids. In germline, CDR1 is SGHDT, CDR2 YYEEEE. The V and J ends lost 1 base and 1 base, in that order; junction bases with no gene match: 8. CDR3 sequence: CASSLLGTGIGTDTQYF. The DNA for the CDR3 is TGTGCCAGCAGCTTGTTAGGGACAGGAATAGGCACAGATACGCAGTATTTT.

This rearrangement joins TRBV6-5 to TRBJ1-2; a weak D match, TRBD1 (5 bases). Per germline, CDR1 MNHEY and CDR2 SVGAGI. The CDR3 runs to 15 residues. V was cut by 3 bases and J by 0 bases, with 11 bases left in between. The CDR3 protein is CASSYGAGSNYGYTF. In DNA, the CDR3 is TGTGCCAGCAGTTATGGGGCAGGTTCTAACTATGGCTACACCTTC.

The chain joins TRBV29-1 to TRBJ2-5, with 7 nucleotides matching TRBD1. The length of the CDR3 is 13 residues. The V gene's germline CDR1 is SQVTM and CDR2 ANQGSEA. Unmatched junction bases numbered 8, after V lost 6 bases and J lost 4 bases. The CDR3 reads CSVNDRVRETQYF. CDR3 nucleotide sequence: TGCAGCGTCAACGACAGGGTACGAGAGACCCAGTACTTC.

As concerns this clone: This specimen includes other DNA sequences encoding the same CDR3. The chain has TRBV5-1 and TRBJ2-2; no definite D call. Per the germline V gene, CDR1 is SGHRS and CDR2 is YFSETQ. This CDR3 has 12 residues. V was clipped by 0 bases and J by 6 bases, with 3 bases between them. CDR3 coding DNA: TGCGCCAGCAGCTTGGGTGCCGGGGAGCTGTTTTTT. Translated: CASSLGAGELFF.

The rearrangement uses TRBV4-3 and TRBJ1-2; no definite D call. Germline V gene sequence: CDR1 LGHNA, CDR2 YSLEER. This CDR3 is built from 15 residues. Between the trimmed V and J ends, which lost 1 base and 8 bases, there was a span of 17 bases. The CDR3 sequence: CASSQVVSAYGGYTF. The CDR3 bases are TGCGCCAGCAGCCAAGTGGTTTCCGCGTATGGCGGCTACACCTTC.

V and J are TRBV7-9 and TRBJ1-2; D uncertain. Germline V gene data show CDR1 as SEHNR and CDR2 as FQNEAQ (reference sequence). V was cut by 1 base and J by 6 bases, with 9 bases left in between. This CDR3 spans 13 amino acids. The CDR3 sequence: CASSLDVGNGYTF. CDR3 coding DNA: TGTGCCAGCAGCTTAGACGTGGGGAATGGCTACACCTTC. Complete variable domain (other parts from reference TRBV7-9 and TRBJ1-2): DTGVSQNPRHKITKRGQNVTFRCDPISEHNRLYWYRQTLGQGPEFLTYFQNEAQLEKSRLLSDRFSAERPKGSFSTLEIQRTEQGDSAMYLCASSLDVGNGYTFGSGTRLTVV.

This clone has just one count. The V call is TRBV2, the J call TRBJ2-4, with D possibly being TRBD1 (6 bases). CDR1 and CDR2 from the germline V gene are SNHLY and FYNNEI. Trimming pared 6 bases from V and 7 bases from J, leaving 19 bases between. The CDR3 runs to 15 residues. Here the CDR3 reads CASSLQGIRENIQYF. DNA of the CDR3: TGTGCCAGCAGCCTCCAGGGGATCCGCGAGAACATTCAGTACTTC.

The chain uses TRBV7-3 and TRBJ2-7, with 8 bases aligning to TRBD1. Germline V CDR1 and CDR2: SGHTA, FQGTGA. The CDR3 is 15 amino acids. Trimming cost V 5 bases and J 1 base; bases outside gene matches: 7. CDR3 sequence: CASSRTGTGSYEQYF. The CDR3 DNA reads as TGTGCCAGCAGCAGAACCGGGACAGGTTCCTACGAGCAGTACTTC.

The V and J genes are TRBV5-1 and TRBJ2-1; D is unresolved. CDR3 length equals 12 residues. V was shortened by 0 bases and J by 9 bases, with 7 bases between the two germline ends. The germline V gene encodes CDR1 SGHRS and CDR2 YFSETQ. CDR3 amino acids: CASSLGDTEQFF. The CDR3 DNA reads TGCGCCAGCAGCTTGGGGGATACTGAGCAGTTCTTC.

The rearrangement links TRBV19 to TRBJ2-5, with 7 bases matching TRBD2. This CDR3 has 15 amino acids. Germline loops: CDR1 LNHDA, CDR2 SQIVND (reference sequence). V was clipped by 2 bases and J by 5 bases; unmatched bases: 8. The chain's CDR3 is CASSISELAMETQYF. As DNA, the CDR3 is TGTGCCAGTAGTATATCGGAACTAGCGATGGAGACCCAGTACTTC.

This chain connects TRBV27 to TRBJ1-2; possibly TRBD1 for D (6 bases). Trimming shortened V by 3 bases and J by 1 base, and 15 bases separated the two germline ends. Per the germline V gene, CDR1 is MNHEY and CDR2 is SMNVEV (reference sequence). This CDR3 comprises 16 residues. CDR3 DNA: TGTGCCAGCAGTTTGGCCAGGGGAACCTATAACTATGGCTACACCTTC. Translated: CASSLARGTYNYGYTF.

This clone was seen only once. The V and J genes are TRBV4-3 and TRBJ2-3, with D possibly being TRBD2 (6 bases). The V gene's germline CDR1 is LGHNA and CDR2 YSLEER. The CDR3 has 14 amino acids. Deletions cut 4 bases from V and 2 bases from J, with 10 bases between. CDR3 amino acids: CASSRDFPTDTQYF. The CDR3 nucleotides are TGCGCCAGCAGCCGGGACTTTCCCACAGATACGCAGTATTTT.

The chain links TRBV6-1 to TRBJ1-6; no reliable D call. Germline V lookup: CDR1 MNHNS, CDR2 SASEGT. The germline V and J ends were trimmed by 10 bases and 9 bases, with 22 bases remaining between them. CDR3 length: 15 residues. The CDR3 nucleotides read TGTGCCACCTTAACCCGGCAGGTTGACTTTTCACCCCTCCACTTT. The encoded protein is CATLTRQVDFSPLHF.

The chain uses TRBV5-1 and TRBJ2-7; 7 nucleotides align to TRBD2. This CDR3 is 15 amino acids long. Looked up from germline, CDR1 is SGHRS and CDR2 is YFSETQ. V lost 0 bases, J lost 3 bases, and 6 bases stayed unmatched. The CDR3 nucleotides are TGCGCCAGCAGCTTGGGCGCTAGCGGCGTCTACGAGCAGTACTTC. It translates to CASSLGASGVYEQYF.

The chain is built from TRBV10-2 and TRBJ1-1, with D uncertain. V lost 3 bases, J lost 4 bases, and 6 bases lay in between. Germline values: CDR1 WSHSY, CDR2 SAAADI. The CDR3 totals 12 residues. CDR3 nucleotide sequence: TGCGCCAGCAGTGAAGGGTTCACTGAAGCTTTCTTT. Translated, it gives CASSEGFTEAFF.

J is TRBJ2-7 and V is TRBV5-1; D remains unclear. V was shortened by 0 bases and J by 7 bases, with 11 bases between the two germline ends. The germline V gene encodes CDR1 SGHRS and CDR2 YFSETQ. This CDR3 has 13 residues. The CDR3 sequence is CASSLAKGIEQYF. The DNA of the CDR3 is TGCGCCAGCAGCTTGGCGAAAGGGATAGAGCAGTACTTC.

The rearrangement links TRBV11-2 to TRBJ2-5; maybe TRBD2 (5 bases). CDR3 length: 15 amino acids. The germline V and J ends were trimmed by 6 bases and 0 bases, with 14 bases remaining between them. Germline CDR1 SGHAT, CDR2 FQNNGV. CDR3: CASSLRGSDQETQYF. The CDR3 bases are TGTGCCAGCAGTCTCCGGGGTAGCGACCAAGAGACCCAGTACTTC.

This chain's CDR3 is CASSRLVRQTMNTEAFF. For the CDR3, the DNA is TGCGCCAGCAGTAGATTGGTAAGACAGACCATGAACACTGAAGCTTTCTTT. The rearrangement links TRBV10-2 to TRBJ1-1; a possible D gene is TRBD1 (5 bases). The CDR3 covers 17 residues. V was shortened by 5 bases and J by 0 bases, with 19 bases between the two germline ends. CDR1 and CDR2 (germline): WSHSY, SAAADI.

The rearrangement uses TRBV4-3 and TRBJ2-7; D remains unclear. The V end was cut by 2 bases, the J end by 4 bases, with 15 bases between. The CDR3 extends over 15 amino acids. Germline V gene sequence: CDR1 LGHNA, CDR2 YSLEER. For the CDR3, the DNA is TGCGCCAGCAGCCAACCCTGCCTAGTCGATTACGAGCAGTACTTC. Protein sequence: CASSQPCLVDYEQYF.

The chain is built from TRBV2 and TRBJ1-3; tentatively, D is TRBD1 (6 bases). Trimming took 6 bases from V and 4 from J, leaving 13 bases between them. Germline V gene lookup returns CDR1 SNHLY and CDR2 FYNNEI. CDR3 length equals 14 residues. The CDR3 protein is CASRTTGRGNTIYF. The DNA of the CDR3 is TGTGCCAGCAGAACCACAGGGAGAGGAAACACCATATATTTT.

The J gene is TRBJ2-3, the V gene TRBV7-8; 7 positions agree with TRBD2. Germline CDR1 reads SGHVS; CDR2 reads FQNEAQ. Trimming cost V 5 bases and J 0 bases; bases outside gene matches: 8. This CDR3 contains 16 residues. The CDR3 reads CASSRSSGPSTDTQYF. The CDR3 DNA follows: TGTGCCAGCAGCCGTTCTAGCGGTCCTAGCACAGATACGCAGTATTTT.

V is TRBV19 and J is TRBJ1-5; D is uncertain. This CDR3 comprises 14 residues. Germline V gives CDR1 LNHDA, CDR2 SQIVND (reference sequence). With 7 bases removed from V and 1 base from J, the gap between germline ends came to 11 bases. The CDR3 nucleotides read TGTGCCAGTACCCTACAGCGCAGCAATCAGCCCCAGCATTTT. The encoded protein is CASTLQRSNQPQHF.

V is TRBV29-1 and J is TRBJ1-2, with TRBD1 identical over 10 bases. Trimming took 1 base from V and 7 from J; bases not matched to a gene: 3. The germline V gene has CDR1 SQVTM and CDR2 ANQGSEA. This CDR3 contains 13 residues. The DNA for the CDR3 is TGCAGCGTTGAAGGACAGGGGGCAGCTGGCTACACCTTC. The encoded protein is CSVEGQGAAGYTF.